The 21 T cell receptor beta chains reported below all come from one sample, sequenced in a study of blood T cell repertoires in COVID-19. This table comes from immunoSEQ multiplex PCR, and its TCRdb copy is limited to in-frame clones, with some not included. The table shows roughly 120,000 clones, with around 87% occurring only once. Sequencing was performed on peripheral blood. Receptor source: a woman in her sixties with COVID-19, enrolled during active disease.

This sequence joins TRBV6-5 and TRBJ2-1; D uncertain. Trimming pared 5 bases from V and 5 bases from J, leaving 13 bases between. The germline V gene encodes CDR1 MNHEY and CDR2 SVGAGI. The CDR3 runs 14 residues. The CDR3 DNA follows: TGTGCCAGCAGTATTATGGGCTTCAACAATGAGCAGTTCTTC. Its protein is CASSIMGFNNEQFF.

The rearrangement uses TRBV5-1 and TRBJ1-1; TRBD1 matches at 7 bases. From germline, CDR1 is SGHRS and CDR2 YFSETQ. This CDR3 region has 14 residues. V dropped 7 bases and J dropped 4; count of bases not matched to a gene: 10. The CDR3 reads CASGLQGSGTEAFF. In DNA, the CDR3 is TGCGCCAGCGGCCTACAGGGGAGCGGCACTGAAGCTTTCTTT.

The chain has TRBV6-6 and TRBJ1-1, with D possibly TRBD1 on 6 matching bases. The CDR3 extends over 14 amino acids. The V gene's germline CDR1 is MNHNY and CDR2 SVGAGI (reference sequence). The ends were cut back, 5 bases at V and 4 bases at J, with 14 bases in the middle. In DNA form, the CDR3 reads TGTGCCAGCAGTCACCCAGGGGAACCCACTGAAGCTTTCTTT. Translated: CASSHPGEPTEAFF.

This chain links TRBV2 with TRBJ1-5; D is ambiguous. Germline V lookup: CDR1 SNHLY, CDR2 FYNNEI. V lost 1 base and J 2 bases, leaving 6 bases between the germline ends. The CDR3 spans 14 residues. CDR3 sequence reads: CASSEGQGNQPQHF. The CDR3 DNA reads TGTGCCAGCAGTGAAGGGCAGGGCAATCAGCCCCAGCATTTT.

V usage is TRBV27 and J usage is TRBJ2-2; 11 positions match TRBD2. Germline V gene sequence: CDR1 MNHEY, CDR2 SMNVEV (reference sequence). Trimming cost V 1 base and J 6 bases; bases outside gene matches: 4. The CDR3 spans 16 residues. The CDR3 nucleotides read TGTGCCAGCAGTTTATTAGCGGGGGGGCCCGCCGGGGAGCTGTTTTTT. Amino acid sequence: CASSLLAGGPAGELFF.

The rearrangement links TRBV4-1 to TRBJ2-4, with a weak D call TRBD1 (5 bases). This CDR3 contains 16 residues. Deletions cut 0 bases from V and 0 bases from J, with 9 bases between. Germline V gives CDR1 MGHRA, CDR2 YSYEKL. The CDR3 DNA reads as TGCGCCAGCAGCCAAGACAGGGTCCTAGCCAAAAACATTCAGTACTTC. Translation: CASSQDRVLAKNIQYF.

A word on this clone: This sample also contains other DNA sequences that code for the same CDR3. V and J are TRBV12-3 or TRBV12-4 and TRBJ1-2; 7 bases map to TRBD1. The trim removed 3 bases at V and 5 bases at J, leaving 3 bases unmatched. This CDR3 spans 13 amino acids. This CDR3 reads CASSLGRGYGYTF. The CDR3 DNA follows: TGTGCCAGCAGTTTGGGCAGGGGGTATGGCTACACCTTC.

The chain carries TRBV3-1 (or the pseudogene TRBV3-2) and TRBJ2-5; D possibly corresponds to TRBD1 (5 bases). Trimming stripped 5 bases from V and 3 bases from J, with 10 bases between. The CDR3 totals 13 residues. Germline CDR1 and CDR2: LGHDT and YNNKEL (reference sequence). For the CDR3, the DNA is TGTGCCAGCAGCGGGGCGGCTAAAGAGACCCAGTACTTC. Its protein product is CASSGAAKETQYF.

The V and J genes are TRBV2 and TRBJ2-7, with TRBD2 matching over 9 bases. CDR1 and CDR2 from the germline V gene are SNHLY and FYNNEI. V lost 5 bases, J lost 2 bases, and 10 bases stayed unmatched. This CDR3 comprises 16 residues. The CDR3 DNA follows: TGTGCCAGCAGTCGGCGAGCGGGGGGATTTACCTACGAGCAGTACTTC. Its translation: CASSRRAGGFTYEQYF.

This clone appeared a few times. The rearrangement joins TRBV5-1 to TRBJ1-2; D not certain. Per germline, CDR1 SGHRS and CDR2 YFSETQ. V gave up 0 bases and J gave up 3 bases, with 9 bases separating them. CDR3 length: 14 residues. CDR3 bases: TGCGCCAGCAGCTTGGACAACAGTTACTATGGCTACACCTTC. It encodes CASSLDNSYYGYTF.

This chain joins TRBV5-1 and TRBJ1-3, with 12 bases matching TRBD1. V gave up 1 base and J gave up 11 bases; unmatched junction bases: 7. This CDR3 has 15 amino acids. Germline CDR1 reads SGHRS; CDR2 reads YFSETQ. This CDR3 is CASSLMGQGAQAIYF. The CDR3 DNA is TGCGCCAGCAGCTTGATGGGACAGGGGGCTCAGGCCATATATTTT.

This sequence joins TRBV11-2 and TRBJ1-6; no clear D gene. Germline loops: CDR1 SGHAT, CDR2 FQNNGV. With 1 base removed from V and 7 bases from J, the gap between germline ends came to 11 bases. The CDR3 totals 15 residues. In DNA, the CDR3 is TGTGCCAGCAGCTTAGTAGCCGGGAGGAATTCACCCCTCCACTTT. Amino acids: CASSLVAGRNSPLHF.

V gene TRBV7-2 combines with J gene TRBJ1-2; 8 nucleotides agree with TRBD1. Losses at the gene ends were 0 bases for V and 6 bases for J; bases not matched to a gene: 15. The CDR3 contains 18 residues. Germline CDR1 is SGHTA and CDR2 is FQGNSA. CDR3 residues: CASSLAGGQATSLNGYTF. CDR3 coding DNA: TGTGCCAGCAGCTTAGCCGGGGGACAGGCCACAAGCCTCAATGGCTACACCTTC.

J is TRBJ1-1 and V is TRBV27, with D unclear. The V end was cut by 2 bases, the J end by 0 bases, with 7 bases between. This CDR3 is 14 amino acids long. Germline V CDR1 and CDR2: MNHEY, SMNVEV (reference sequence). This CDR3 is CASSLMALNTEAFF. The CDR3 DNA sequence: TGTGCCAGCAGTTTAATGGCTTTGAACACTGAAGCTTTCTTT.

The gene calls are TRBV7-2 and TRBJ2-7, with D possibly matching TRBD1 (5 bases). Looked up from germline, CDR1 is SGHTA and CDR2 is FQGNSA. V was trimmed by 1 base and J by 2 bases, leaving 9 bases between them. The CDR3 length is 14 residues. Here the CDR3 DNA reads TGTGCCAGCAGCTTAGATCCAGGGACCTACGAGCAGTACTTC. It encodes CASSLDPGTYEQYF.

The chain employs TRBV3-1 (or the pseudogene TRBV3-2) and TRBJ1-2; D uncertain. Germline CDR1 and CDR2: LGHDT and YNNKEL (reference sequence). The CDR3 extends over 12 amino acids. V lost 1 base to trimming and J lost 7 bases, with 7 bases between them. CDR3 in amino acids: CASSQAQSGYTF. The DNA of the CDR3 is TGTGCCAGCAGCCAAGCGCAGTCTGGCTACACCTTC.

V gene TRBV20-1 combines with J gene TRBJ1-2; 11 bases are shared with TRBD1. V lost 6 bases, J lost 2 bases, and 8 bases stayed unmatched. Looked up from germline, CDR1 is DFQATT and CDR2 is SNEGSKA (reference sequence). CDR3 length: 15 residues. The chain's CDR3 is CSASPGTGGNYGYTF. The CDR3 DNA is TGCAGTGCCAGTCCCGGGACAGGGGGGAACTATGGCTACACCTTC.

Here the CDR3 reads CASSIYRDQPQHF. CDR3 nucleotides: TGTGCCAGCAGCATCTACAGGGATCAGCCCCAGCATTTT. The chain is built from TRBV7-2 and TRBJ1-5; possible D gene TRBD1, 6 bases. There are 13 residues in the CDR3. Trimming left V 5 bases short and J 5 bases short, with 10 bases between. Germline V gene sequence: CDR1 SGHTA, CDR2 FQGNSA.

The table lists this clone with a count of one. This chain joins TRBV11-2 and TRBJ2-5; D may be TRBD2 (6 bases). CDR1 is SGHAT and CDR2 is FQNNGV in the germline V gene. The CDR3 runs to 13 residues. Trimming took off 5 bases at V and 4 bases at J, with 11 bases between the two ends. The CDR3 DNA follows: TGTGCCAGCAGCCGGGTGGGGGGAGAGACCCAGTACTTC. Its translation: CASSRVGGETQYF.

This clone was seen once. V and J are TRBV30 and TRBJ1-2, with D unclear. Trimming shortened V by 0 bases and J by 3 bases, and 8 bases separated the two germline ends. Germline V gene sequence: CDR1 GTSNPN, CDR2 SVGIG (reference sequence). The CDR3 consists of 13 residues. As DNA, the CDR3 is TGTGCCTGGAGTGTGCTGGCGGACTATGGCTACACCTTC. Its translation is CAWSVLADYGYTF.

CDR3 amino acids: CASSLFPGQANTEAFF. The DNA of the CDR3 is TGTGCCAGCAGCCTTTTTCCGGGACAGGCGAACACTGAAGCTTTCTTT. J is TRBJ1-1 and V is TRBV7-6; TRBD1 agrees at 8 bases. Germline assignment: CDR1 SGHVS and CDR2 FNYEAQ. V was clipped by 5 bases and J by 1 base; unmatched bases: 9. The CDR3 loop spans 16 amino acids.